A selection of T cell receptor beta chains follows, all from one sample in a study of glioma-infiltrating T cells after dendritic cell vaccination. Clones were sequenced by immunoSEQ multiplex PCR, and TCRdb holds only the in-frame ones, with some missing. The sample has about 64,000 clones, approximately 89% seen once. The source material was blood, sampled after dendritic cell vaccination. These receptors originate from a human donor with glioblastoma. Each CDR3 is given with its conserved first and last residue. Each record gives: clone size, D gene, V gene, J gene, CDR3 length, CDR3 DNA, CDR3 protein. A D gene is named only where the DNA matches it firmly. Some rows have no size entry. The others give once, few or many, or a class for an expanded clone.

>-|-|TRBV7-9|TRBJ1-1|14
TGTGCCAGCAGCCGGGGTGGGCAGAACACTGAAGCTTTCTTT
CASSRGGQNTEAFF
>-|-|TRBV27|TRBJ2-1|17
TGTGCCAGCAGTACCCCTTTGAGACAGGCATCCTACAATGAGCAGTTCTTC
CASSTPLRQASYNEQFF
>-|TRBD1|TRBV19|TRBJ1-5|18
TGTGCCAGTAGACCCCTTAGATCGGACAGGGCAAGCAATCAGCCCCAGCATTTT
CASRPLRSDRASNQPQHF
>-|-|TRBV19|TRBJ2-6|16
TGTGCCAGTAGCCCAGGGGCGGACTCTGGGGCCAACGTCCTGACTTTC
CASSPGADSGANVLTF
>once|-|TRBV7-2|TRBJ2-3|15
TGTGCCAGCAGCTTAGCGGGAGGTTTTCCGGATACGCAGTATTTT
CASSLAGGFPDTQYF
>-|-|TRBV30|TRBJ2-7|11
TGTGCCTGGAGTGCCGGCTACGAGCAGTACTTC
CAWSAGYEQYF
>once|-|TRBV6-1|TRBJ1-6|14
TGTGCCAGCTATAACAGGGTATCCGTATCACCCCTCCACTTT
CASYNRVSVSPLHF
>-|TRBD1|TRBV6-1|TRBJ1-2|15
TGTGCCAGCAGTGAAGGGTACAGGGGGCCCTATGGCTACACCTTC
CASSEGYRGPYGYTF
>-|-|TRBV7-2|TRBJ1-1|15
TGTGCCAGCAGCTTAGCGGGGAGCGCGAACACTGAAGCTTTCTTT
CASSLAGSANTEAFF
>-|-|TRBV5-5|TRBJ1-5|16
TGTGCCAGCAGCTTGGCCTTGGCAGGGTGGAATCAGCCCCAGCATTTT
CASSLALAGWNQPQHF
>-|-|TRBV6-5|TRBJ1-4|14
TGTGCCAGCAGTCGGGAGGGGTTGAATGAAAAACTGTTTTTT
CASSREGLNEKLFF
>few|-|TRBV18|TRBJ1-2|13
TGTGCCAGCTCACCAGGGCAGAACTATGGCTACACCTTC
CASSPGQNYGYTF
>-|-|TRBV5-1|TRBJ1-1|13
TGCGCCAGCAGCCCACAGGGGAACACTGAAGCTTTCTTT
CASSPQGNTEAFF
>-|-|TRBV6-5|TRBJ1-1|14
TGTGCCAGCAACTTGGGGGGGTTGAACACTGAAGCTTTCTTT
CASNLGGLNTEAFF
>-|-|TRBV28|TRBJ2-7|10
TGTGCCAGCAGCACCTACGAGCAGTACTTC
CASSTYEQYF
>-|-|TRBV4-1|TRBJ1-2|17
TGCGCCAGCAGCCCAAGACAATTGGCGGGGGCTGAATATGGCTACACCTTC
CASSPRQLAGAEYGYTF
>once|-|TRBV11-3|TRBJ1-5|13
TGTGCCAGCAGCTTATGGGAGGGGCAGCCCCAGCATTTT
CASSLWEGQPQHF
>-|-|TRBV15|TRBJ1-6|19
TGTGCCACCAGCAGCCGACCTATACAGGGAAGGAGATATAATTCACCCCTCCACTTT
CATSSRPIQGRRYNSPLHF
>-|TRBD1|TRBV7-3|TRBJ1-1|16
TGTGCCAGCAGCCTTGGGGGGACAGGAAAGAACACTGAAGCTTTCTTT
CASSLGGTGKNTEAFF
>-|-|TRBV14|TRBJ2-1|15
TGTGCCAGCAGTGAGACAGGGAGGTCCTACAATGAGCAGTTCTTC
CASSETGRSYNEQFF
>-|-|TRBV5-1|TRBJ2-5|14
TGCGCCAGCAGCTTGGACCTGGGCTCGGAGACCCAGTACTTC
CASSLDLGSETQYF
>few|-|TRBV14|TRBJ1-3|15
TGTGCCAGCGTTCAAGGAGCCCTCTCTGGAAACACCATATATTTT
CASVQGALSGNTIYF
>-|-|TRBV5-6|TRBJ1-6|13
TGTGCCAGCAGCCTCGGACAGAATTCACCCCTCCACTTT
CASSLGQNSPLHF
>once|TRBD1|TRBV11-2|TRBJ1-1|16
TGTGCCAGCAGCTTGATTGGCACAGGGGATAACACTGAAGCTTTCTTT
CASSLIGTGDNTEAFF
>few|-|TRBV18|TRBJ1-1|15
TGTGCCAGCTCACTGGAGGACAGCCCGAACACTGAAGCTTTCTTT
CASSLEDSPNTEAFF
>once|-|TRBV16|TRBJ1-5|13
TGTGCCAGCAGCCAAGGACAGAATCAGCCCCAGCATTTT
CASSQGQNQPQHF
>-|TRBD1|TRBV7-2|TRBJ1-1|13
TGTGCCAGCAGTACGGACAGGGGGGGTATGGCTTTCTTT
CASSTDRGGMAFF
>-|-|TRBV4-1|TRBJ1-5|15
TGCGCCAGCAGCCAAGGGCGGGGCGGGTCCCAGCCCCAGCATTTT
CASSQGRGGSQPQHF
>-|-|TRBV11-2|TRBJ1-2|13
TGTGCCAGCAGCTCAGCGTGGGACTATGGCTACACCTTC
CASSSAWDYGYTF
>-|TRBD2|TRBV5-4|TRBJ2-4|14
TGTGCCAGCAGTTCGGGACTAGCGGGAGGCATTCAGTACTTC
CASSSGLAGGIQYF
>-|TRBD1|TRBV19|TRBJ1-2|15
TGTGCCAGTAGTAGACCGGGACAGGTGGCCTATGGCTACACCTTC
CASSRPGQVAYGYTF
>-|TRBD1|TRBV29-1|TRBJ2-7|11
TGCAGCGTAGGGGGCCCCGGAGAGCAGTACTTC
CSVGGPGEQYF
>-|-|TRBV10-3|TRBJ1-1|13
TGTGCCATCAGTACAGGGACCAACACTGAAGCTTTCTTT
CAISTGTNTEAFF
>-|TRBD1|TRBV7-2|TRBJ1-2|14
TGTGCCAGCAGGCGACCGGGACAGGTTGATGGCTACACCTTC
CASRRPGQVDGYTF
>-|-|TRBV28|TRBJ1-2|17
TGTGCCAGCAGTCGAAACCCTCCAGGGGCGGGTTCGGATGGCTACACCTTC
CASSRNPPGAGSDGYTF
>-|TRBD2|TRBV7-8|TRBJ2-7|16
TGTGCCAGCACTGGACTAGCGGGAGGCAGCTCCTACGAGCAGTACTTC
CASTGLAGGSSYEQYF
>-|-|TRBV7-9|TRBJ1-5|17
TGTGCCAGCAGCCCAGGACCAGGGGACCCTAGCAATCAGCCCCAGCATTTT
CASSPGPGDPSNQPQHF
>-|-|TRBV10-1|TRBJ2-5|13
TGCGCCAGCAGTGAGTCAGGGACACCGACCCAGTACTTC
CASSESGTPTQYF
>-|-|TRBV4-1|TRBJ2-1|15
TGCGCCAGCAGCCTCTCCGGGACTTCCGCCAATGAGCAGTTCTTC
CASSLSGTSANEQFF
>few|-|TRBV9|TRBJ2-1|15
TGTGCCAGCAGCGTGGTTTCGACTAGTAACAATGAGCAGTTCTTC
CASSVVSTSNNEQFF
>-|TRBD1|TRBV11-1|TRBJ1-1|14
TGTGCCAGCAGCTCCAAGGGGGCGAACACTGAAGCTTTCTTT
CASSSKGANTEAFF
>-|-|TRBV25-1|TRBJ2-3|14
TGTGCCAGCAGTTTCAGGGGTGGGACAGATACGCAGTATTTT
CASSFRGGTDTQYF
>once|-|TRBV27|TRBJ1-5|18
TGTGCCAGCAGTTTATCCCAACAGGGAATTTGGAACAATCAGCCCCAGCATTTT
CASSLSQQGIWNNQPQHF
>-|TRBD1|TRBV28|TRBJ1-5|15
TGTGCCAGCAGTTGGGGACAGGTTTTAAGACAGCCCCAGCATTTT
CASSWGQVLRQPQHF
>-|TRBD2|TRBV19|TRBJ2-7|15
TGTGCCAGTAGTATAGTACTAGCGGGGGCCTACGAGCAGTACTTC
CASSIVLAGAYEQYF
>-|-|TRBV27|TRBJ2-7|14
TGTGCCAGCAGTTCAGGGTGGAGCTCCTACGAGCAGTACTTC
CASSSGWSSYEQYF
>-|-|TRBV6-5|TRBJ1-5|15
TGTGCCAGCAGGCCCACAGTGGCGGGGGCTCAGCCCCAGCATTTT
CASRPTVAGAQPQHF
>few|-|TRBV10-1|TRBJ2-5|15
TGCGCCAGCAGTGAGGGAGGGATGGGACAAGAGACCCAGTACTTC
CASSEGGMGQETQYF
>-|-|TRBV5-5|TRBJ1-2|15
TGTGCCAGCAGCTTGGTTTCAGGAGGAATAGGTGGCTACACCTTC
CASSLVSGGIGGYTF
>-|TRBD1|TRBV7-9|TRBJ1-5|15
TGTGCCAGCAGCGCGGACAGGATGAGGGATCAGCCCCAGCATTTT
CASSADRMRDQPQHF
>-|-|TRBV7-2|TRBJ1-2|13
TGTGCCAGCAGCACGGGATTTCTCTATGGCTACACCTTC
CASSTGFLYGYTF
>medium-sized|-|TRBV18|TRBJ2-1|14
TGTGCCAGCTCACCCGAGTTCCAATACAATGAGCAGTTCTTC
CASSPEFQYNEQFF
>once|-|TRBV15|TRBJ2-7|17
TGTGCCACCAGCAGACCGCCGGAGGGGACCATTACCTACGAGCAGTACTTC
CATSRPPEGTITYEQYF
>-|-|TRBV30|TRBJ1-2|14
TGTGCCTGGAGTGTAGTCGCGGCCGGTAGGGGCTACACCTTC
CAWSVVAAGRGYTF
>-|-|TRBV11-3|TRBJ2-6|16
TGTGCCAGCAGCCGGAGTGTGGGCTCTGGGGCCAACGTCCTGACTTTC
CASSRSVGSGANVLTF
>-|-|TRBV5-1|TRBJ1-3|15
TGCGCCAGCAGCTTAGACTCGTCTAAGGGAAACACCATATATTTT
CASSLDSSKGNTIYF
>-|TRBD2|TRBV5-1|TRBJ2-7|15
TGCGCCAGCAGCTTGTGGGCGGGAGAAGTCTACGAGCAGTACTTC
CASSLWAGEVYEQYF